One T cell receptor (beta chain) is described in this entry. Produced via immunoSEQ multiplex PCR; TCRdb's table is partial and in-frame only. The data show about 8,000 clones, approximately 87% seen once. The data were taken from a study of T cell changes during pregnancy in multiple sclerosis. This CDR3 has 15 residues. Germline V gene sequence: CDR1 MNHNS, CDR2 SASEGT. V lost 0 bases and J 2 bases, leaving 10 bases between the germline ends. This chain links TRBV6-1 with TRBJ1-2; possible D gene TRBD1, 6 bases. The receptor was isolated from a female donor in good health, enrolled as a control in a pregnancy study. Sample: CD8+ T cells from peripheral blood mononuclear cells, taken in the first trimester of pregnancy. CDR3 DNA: TGTGCCAGCAGTGAAGCGGAGGACAGAAACTATGGCTACACCTTC. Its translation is CASSEAEDRNYGYTF.